This T cell receptor beta chain emerged from a study of control samples from healthy donors and cancer patients (dated by TCRdb to the early 2020s). Receptor amplification or capture employed the immunoSEQ multiplex PCR assay. As stored in TCRdb, this immuneACCESS dataset retains in-frame rearrangements with V and J assigned. A fraction of the clones does not appear; measured against another copy, unresolved V genes explain less than half of the discrepancy, and the remainder lacks a known reason. Here the sample has just under 75,000 clones; 87% occur a single time. The ten largest clonotypes hold just under 4% of the sample. The CDR3, from cysteine to phenylalanine, totals 15 residues. Only the CDR3 region is kept as DNA, spanning 45 bases read in frame from base 1. The junction shows trimming of 4 bases on V and 9 bases on J, and the gene matches do not reach 7 bases of it. The germline V gene (reference sequence) provides CDR1 LGHDT and CDR2 YNNKEL.

A note on this clone: Its antigen target is currently unknown. One base away there is no much larger clone; base qualities are not given.

Sequencing was carried out using blood. The sequence links TRBV3-1 (or the pseudogene TRBV3-2) to TRBJ2-1; 12 middle bases align to TRBD2. The TCR originated in a woman in her fifties or sixties in good health. The nucleotide sequence is TGTGCCAGCAGCCTAGGACTAGCGGGATTCGGTGAGCAGTTCTTC. The encoded protein is CASSLGLAGFGEQFF.